This T cell receptor (beta chain) was sequenced during a study of tumor and adjacent non-tumor tissue in lung cancer. Study results and limitations: In normal lung, the top 100 clones were significantly more dominant than in tumor. Compared with tumor, normal lung showed significantly lower TCR diversity.

The template was RNA from unsorted bulk tissue. The normal lung tissue was taken more than 3 cm from the tumor edge. Chemotherapy-naive patients with new lung cancer underwent thoracic surgery in China, August–late 2014. To note about this clonotype: The antigen is unknown.

This CDR3 contains 15 residues. The J segment lost 12 bases and the V segment lost 5 bases, leaving 14 bases of the junction unmatched. Germline V lookup: CDR1 SEHNR, CDR2 FQNEAQ (reference sequence). TCRbeta libraries were built with three rounds of nested PCR, modified from ARM-PCR. TCRdb re-derived calls from the multiplex PCR reads in MiXCR, one entry per CDR3 protein. The sample includes 98,000 or so distinct CDR3 sequences, roughly 78% of them seen just once. The source is a man aged 60 to 75 with small cell lung cancer. The material sequenced was distant non-tumor lung tissue. V gene TRBV7-9 combines with J gene TRBJ1-1; TRBD1 aligns across 11 bases. The CDR3 spells CASSIWDRGFLETFF. The CDR3 DNA is TGTGCCAGCAGCATATGGGACAGGGGGTTTCTCGAGACTTTCTTT.